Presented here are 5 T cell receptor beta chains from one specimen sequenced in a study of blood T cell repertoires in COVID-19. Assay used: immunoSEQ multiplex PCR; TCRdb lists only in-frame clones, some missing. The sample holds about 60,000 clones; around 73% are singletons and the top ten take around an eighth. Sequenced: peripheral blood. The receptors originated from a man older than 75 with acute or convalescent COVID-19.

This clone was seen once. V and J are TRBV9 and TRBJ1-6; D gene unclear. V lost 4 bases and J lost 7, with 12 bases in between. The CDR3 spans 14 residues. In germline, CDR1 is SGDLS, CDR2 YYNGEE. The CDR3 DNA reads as TGTGCCAGCAGCTCGTTTCGGGTGAATTCACCCCTCCACTTT. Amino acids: CASSSFRVNSPLHF. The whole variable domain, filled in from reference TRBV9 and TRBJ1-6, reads DSGVTQTPKHLITATGQRVTLRCSPRSGDLSVYWYQQSLDQGLQFLIQYYNGEERAKGNILERFSAQQFPDLHSELNLSSLELGDSALYFCASSSFRVNSPLHFGNGTRLTVT.

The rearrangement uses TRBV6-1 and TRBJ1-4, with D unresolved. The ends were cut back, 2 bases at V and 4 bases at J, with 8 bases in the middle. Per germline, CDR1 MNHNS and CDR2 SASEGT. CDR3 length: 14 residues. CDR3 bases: TGTGCCAGCAGTGAACTACGGTTTAATGAAAAACTGTTTTTT. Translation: CASSELRFNEKLFF.

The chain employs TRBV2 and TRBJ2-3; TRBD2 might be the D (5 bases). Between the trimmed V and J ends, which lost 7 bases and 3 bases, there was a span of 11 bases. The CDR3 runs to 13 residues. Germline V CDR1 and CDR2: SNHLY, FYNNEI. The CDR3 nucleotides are TGTGCCAGCAAGCGCAGAGGGACAGATACGCAGTATTTT. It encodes CASKRRGTDTQYF.

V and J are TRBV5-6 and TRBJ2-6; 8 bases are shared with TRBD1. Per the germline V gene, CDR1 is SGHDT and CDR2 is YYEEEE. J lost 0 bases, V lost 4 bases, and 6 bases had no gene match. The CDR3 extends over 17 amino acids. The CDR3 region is CASSRTGSYSGANVLTF. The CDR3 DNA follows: TGTGCCAGCAGCAGGACAGGGTCCTACTCTGGGGCCAACGTCCTGACTTTC. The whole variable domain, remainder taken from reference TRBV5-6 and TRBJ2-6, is DAGVTQSPTHLIKTRGQQVTLRCSPKSGHDTVSWYQQALGQGPQFIFQYYEEEERQRGNFPDRFSGHQFPNYSSELNVNALLLGDSALYLCASSRTGSYSGANVLTFGAGSRLTVL.

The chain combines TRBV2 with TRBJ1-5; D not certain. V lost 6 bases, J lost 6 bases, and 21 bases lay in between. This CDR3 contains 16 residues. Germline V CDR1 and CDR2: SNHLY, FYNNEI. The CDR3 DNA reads TGTGCCAGCAGAGGCGTCTCGGGCCTAGGAGGTCAGCCCCAGCATTTT. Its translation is CASRGVSGLGGQPQHF.